This T cell receptor (beta chain) originates from a study of graft-versus-host responses after intestinal transplantation. Looking at the study overall: All recipients were given anti-thymocyte globulin induction, and tacrolimus and steroids were then administered for 3 to 4 years. Study-wide results and limits: Patients with graft-donor T cell macrochimerism had high graft-versus-host to host-versus-graft clonal ratios in allografts. Some GvH clones appeared in ileal mucosa or blood before recipient bone marrow.

Notes on this clone: No antigen is known for it.

The method was immunoSEQ multiplex PCR; TCRdb's version includes in-frame clones alone and lacks a portion of them. Among approximately 130,000 clones listed, about 92% were seen once. Trimming left V 7 bases short and J 2 bases short, with 9 bases between. The CDR3 length is 13 residues. Germline-derived CDR1 and CDR2 are SGHAT and FQNNGV. The receptor was derived from a human donor who received an intestinal transplant. The sample in question was unstimulated CD4+ T cells sorted from spleen or lymph node cells, obtained before intestinal transplant. This rearrangement joins TRBV11-2 to TRBJ2-4; D unresolved. The CDR3 protein is CASNRGTKNIQYF. The CDR3 DNA is TGTGCCAGCAATCGAGGAACCAAAAACATTCAGTACTTC.